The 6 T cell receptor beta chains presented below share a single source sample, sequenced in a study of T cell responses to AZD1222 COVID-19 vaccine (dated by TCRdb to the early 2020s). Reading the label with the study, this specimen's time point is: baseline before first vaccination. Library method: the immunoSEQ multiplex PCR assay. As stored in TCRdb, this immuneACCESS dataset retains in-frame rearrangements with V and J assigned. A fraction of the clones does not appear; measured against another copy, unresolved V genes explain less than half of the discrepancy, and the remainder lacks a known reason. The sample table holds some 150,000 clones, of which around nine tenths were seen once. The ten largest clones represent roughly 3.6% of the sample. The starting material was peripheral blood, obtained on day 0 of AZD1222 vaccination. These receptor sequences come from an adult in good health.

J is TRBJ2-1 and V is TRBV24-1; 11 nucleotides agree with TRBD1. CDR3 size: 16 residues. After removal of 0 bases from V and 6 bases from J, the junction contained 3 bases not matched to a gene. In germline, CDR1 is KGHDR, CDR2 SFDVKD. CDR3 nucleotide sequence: TGTGCCACCAGTGATTTGCAGGGGACAGGGGGCAATGAGCAGTTCTTC. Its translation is CATSDLQGTGGNEQFF.

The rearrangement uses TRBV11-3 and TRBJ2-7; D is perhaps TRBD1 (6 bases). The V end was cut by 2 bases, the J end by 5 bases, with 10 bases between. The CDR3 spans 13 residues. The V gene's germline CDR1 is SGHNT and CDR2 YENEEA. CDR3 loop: CASSLTGSHEQYF. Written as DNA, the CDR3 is TGTGCCAGCAGCTTAACAGGGTCCCACGAGCAGTACTTC.

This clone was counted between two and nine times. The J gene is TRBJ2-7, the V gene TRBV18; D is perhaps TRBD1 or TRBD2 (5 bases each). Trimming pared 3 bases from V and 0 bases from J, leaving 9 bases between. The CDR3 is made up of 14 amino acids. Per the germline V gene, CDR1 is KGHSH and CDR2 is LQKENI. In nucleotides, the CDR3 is TGTGCCAGCTCACCGGAGGACAACTCCTACGAGCAGTACTTC. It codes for CASSPEDNSYEQYF.

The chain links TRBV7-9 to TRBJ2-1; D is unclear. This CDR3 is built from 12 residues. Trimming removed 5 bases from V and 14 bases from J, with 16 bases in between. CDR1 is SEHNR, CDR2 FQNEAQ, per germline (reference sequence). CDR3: CASSPGAFGEFF. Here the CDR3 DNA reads TGTGCCAGCAGCCCCGGCGCCTTTGGGGAGTTCTTC.

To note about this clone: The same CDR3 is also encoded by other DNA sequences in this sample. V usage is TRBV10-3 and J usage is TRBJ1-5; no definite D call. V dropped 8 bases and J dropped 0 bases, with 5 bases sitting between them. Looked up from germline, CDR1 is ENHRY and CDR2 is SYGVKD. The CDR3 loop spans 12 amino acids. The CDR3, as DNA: TGTGCCATCGGGGATAGCAATCAGCCCCAGCATTTT. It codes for CAIGDSNQPQHF.

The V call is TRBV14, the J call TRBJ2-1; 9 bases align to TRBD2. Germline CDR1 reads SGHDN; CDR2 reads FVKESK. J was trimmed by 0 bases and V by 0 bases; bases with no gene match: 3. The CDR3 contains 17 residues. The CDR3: CASSQDRSGSSYNEQFF. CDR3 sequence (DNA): TGTGCCAGCAGCCAAGACCGTAGCGGGAGCTCCTACAATGAGCAGTTCTTC.